Below, 13 T cell receptor beta chains from the same sample are listed, as sequenced in a study of T cell repertoires and HLA-DP antigens. The antigens of these receptors remain unknown. Using immunoSEQ multiplex PCR, the repertoire was profiled, and TCRdb retains in-frame clones only, with some absent. The sample includes some 110,000 clones, about 92% of them seen just once. Sequenced: CD4+ T cells from PBMCs. The receptors derive from a woman between 18 and 30 years old in good health and CMV-seronegative.

The chain links TRBV18 to TRBJ2-2; 7 bases are a match to TRBD1. V shed 3 bases and J 6 bases; nucleotides not matched to a gene: 13. CDR1 is KGHSH and CDR2 is LQKENI in the germline V gene. The CDR3 spans 17 residues. As DNA, the CDR3 is TGTGCCAGCTCACCTAACCGGGACAGAAGCTTACCCGGGGAGCTGTTTTTT. Its translation is CASSPNRDRSLPGELFF. Looking up the rest from reference TRBV18 and TRBJ2-2 gives the full variable domain: NAGVMQNPRHLVRRRGQEARLRCSPMKGHSHVYWYRQLPEEGLKFMVYLQKENIIDESGMPKERFSAEFPKEGPSILRIQQVVRGDSAAYFCASSPNRDRSLPGELFFGEGSRLTVL.

The genes are TRBV6-6 and TRBJ1-5; TRBD1 is a possible D gene (5 bases). Trimming removed 3 bases from V and 1 base from J, with 13 bases in between. The CDR3 loop spans 16 amino acids. Germline V lookup: CDR1 MNHNY, CDR2 SVGAGI (reference sequence). CDR3 DNA: TGTGCCAGCAGTTATACACTGGGGGGGAGCAATCAGCCCCAGCATTTT. This gives the protein CASSYTLGGSNQPQHF.

CDR3 protein: CASSFGTSPRETQYF. The CDR3 bases are TGTGCCAGCAGCTTTGGGACTAGCCCCAGGGAGACCCAGTACTTC. The V and J genes are TRBV11-2 and TRBJ2-5; the match to TRBD2 covers 9 bases. Trimming took 3 bases from V and 5 from J; bases not matched to a gene: 7. The CDR3 is made up of 15 amino acids. CDR1 SGHAT and CDR2 FQNNGV come from the germline V gene.

J is TRBJ2-7 and V is TRBV5-4; 7 bases fit TRBD2. CDR3 size: 15 residues. Trimming at V came to 4 bases and at J to 3 bases, leaving 10 bases not matched to a gene. Germline V CDR1 and CDR2: SGHNT, YYREEE (reference sequence). Here the CDR3 reads CASSPAGSGLYEQYF. CDR3 DNA sequence: TGTGCCAGCAGCCCGGCGGGTAGCGGGCTCTACGAGCAGTACTTC. Variable domain in full (rest from reference TRBV5-4 and TRBJ2-7): ETGVTQSPTHLIKTRGQQVTLRCSSQSGHNTVSWYQQALGQGPQFIFQYYREEENGRGNFPPRFSGLQFPNYSSELNVNALELDDSALYLCASSPAGSGLYEQYFGPGTRLTVT.

This clone came up once. For the CDR3, the DNA is TGTGCCAGTAGTCTAAGGGGCACTCCTGCGGAGACCCAGTACTTC. It codes for CASSLRGTPAETQYF. This chain joins TRBV19 and TRBJ2-5; D is perhaps TRBD1 (5 bases). Trimming shortened V by 5 bases and J by 5 bases, and 18 bases separated the two germline ends. Germline assignment: CDR1 LNHDA and CDR2 SQIVND (reference sequence). This CDR3 is 15 amino acids long. Full variable domain (rest looked up from reference TRBV19 and TRBJ2-5): DGGITQSPKYLFRKEGQNVTLSCEQNLNHDAMYWYRQDPGQGLRLIYYSQIVNDFQKGDIAEGYSVSREKKESFPLTVTSAQKNPTAFYLCASSLRGTPAETQYFGPGTRLLVL.

The rearrangement links TRBV14 to TRBJ1-5; D is undetermined. The V gene lost 5 bases and the J gene lost 6 bases, with 14 bases spanning the gap. Germline CDR1 is SGHDN and CDR2 is FVKESK. The CDR3 extends over 14 amino acids. This chain's CDR3 is CASSSHPISQPQHF. As DNA, the CDR3 is TGTGCCAGCAGCTCCCACCCCATTAGTCAGCCCCAGCATTTT.

V is TRBV28 and J is TRBJ2-4; possibly TRBD1 for D (6 bases). CDR1 and CDR2 (germline): MDHEN, SYDVKM. The V and J ends lost 8 bases and 9 bases respectively, with 20 bases between them. This CDR3 is built from 14 residues. In DNA form, the CDR3 reads TGTGCCAGCGCCTCGCGACCCCGAGGGGGCATTCAGTACTTC. Translating gives CASASRPRGGIQYF.

This sequence joins TRBV9 and TRBJ2-4; tentatively, D is TRBD1 (5 bases). Trimming removed 0 bases at V and 8 bases at J, with 9 bases between. Germline CDR1 and CDR2: SGDLS and YYNGEE. The CDR3 totals 13 residues. This CDR3 is CASSVDVGDIQYF. CDR3 nucleotide sequence: TGTGCCAGCAGCGTAGATGTAGGGGACATTCAGTACTTC.

V and J are TRBV5-1 and TRBJ2-1; 7 bases line up with TRBD2. The CDR3 spans 17 residues. Germline CDR1 reads SGHRS; CDR2 reads YFSETQ. The junction had 15 bases not matched to a gene; V was cut back by 5 bases and J by 4 bases. The CDR3: CASRPAVSSGKYNEQFF. The CDR3 nucleotides are TGCGCCAGCAGACCGGCCGTATCCAGCGGGAAGTACAATGAGCAGTTCTTC.

For the CDR3, the DNA is TGTGCCAGCAGCGTAGATTTTCGGACAGGAACACAGTTCTTC. Its translation is CASSVDFRTGTQFF. This chain links TRBV9 with TRBJ2-1; TRBD1 agrees at 7 bases. The CDR3 has 14 residues. Trimming took 0 bases from V and 13 from J; bases not matched to a gene: 10. Germline CDR1 and CDR2: SGDLS and YYNGEE.

This clone was observed a handful of times. The chain is built from TRBV10-1 and TRBJ1-1, with D hard to call. The CDR3 is 17 amino acids. Germline V gene lookup returns CDR1 WNHNN and CDR2 SYGVQD (reference sequence). Trimming cost V 0 bases and J 5 bases, with 19 bases left between them. The chain's CDR3 is CASSESKVGSASTEAFF. CDR3 sequence (DNA): TGCGCCAGCAGTGAGTCTAAGGTTGGATCTGCATCGACTGAAGCTTTCTTT.

The V gene is TRBV29-1, the J gene TRBJ2-3; 8 bases fit TRBD1. Germline V gene lookup returns CDR1 SQVTM and CDR2 ANQGSEA. The CDR3 contains 13 residues. V gave up 5 bases and J gave up 3 bases; unmatched junction bases: 4. CDR3 sequence reads: CSVQGAPTDTQYF. The CDR3, as DNA: TGCAGCGTTCAGGGGGCGCCGACAGATACGCAGTATTTT.

V usage is TRBV6-5 and J usage is TRBJ1-5; D is uncertain. This CDR3 contains 15 residues. Germline V lookup: CDR1 MNHEY, CDR2 SVGAGI. Deletions cut 3 bases from V and 5 bases from J, with 14 bases between. The CDR3 DNA follows: TGTGCCAGCAGTTATAGTAGGTCGTGGGATCAGCCCCAGCATTTT. This codes for CASSYSRSWDQPQHF.